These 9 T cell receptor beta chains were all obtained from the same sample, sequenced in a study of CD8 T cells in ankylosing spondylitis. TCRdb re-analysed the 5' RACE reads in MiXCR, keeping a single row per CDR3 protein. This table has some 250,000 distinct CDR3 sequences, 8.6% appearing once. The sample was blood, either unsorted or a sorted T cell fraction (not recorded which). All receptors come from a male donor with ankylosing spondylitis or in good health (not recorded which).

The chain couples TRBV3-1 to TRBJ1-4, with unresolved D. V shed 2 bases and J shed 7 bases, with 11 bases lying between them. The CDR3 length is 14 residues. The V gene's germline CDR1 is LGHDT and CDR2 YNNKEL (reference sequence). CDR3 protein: CASSQRGSTEKLFF. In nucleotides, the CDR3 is TGTGCCAGCAGCCAAAGAGGGTCTACTGAAAAACTGTTTTTT.

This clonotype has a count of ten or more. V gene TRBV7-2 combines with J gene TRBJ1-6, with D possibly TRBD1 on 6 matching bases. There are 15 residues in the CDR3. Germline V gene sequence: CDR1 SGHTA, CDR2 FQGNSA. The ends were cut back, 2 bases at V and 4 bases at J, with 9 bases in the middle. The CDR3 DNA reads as TGTGCCAGCAGCTTACAGGGGACTTATAATTCACCCCTCCACTTT. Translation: CASSLQGTYNSPLHF.

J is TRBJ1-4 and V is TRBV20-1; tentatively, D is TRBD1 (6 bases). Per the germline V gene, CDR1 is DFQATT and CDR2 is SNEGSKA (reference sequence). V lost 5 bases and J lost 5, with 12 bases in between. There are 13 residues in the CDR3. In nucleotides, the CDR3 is TGCAGTGCTTCCCTAACAGGGAATGAAAAACTGTTTTTT. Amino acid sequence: CSASLTGNEKLFF.

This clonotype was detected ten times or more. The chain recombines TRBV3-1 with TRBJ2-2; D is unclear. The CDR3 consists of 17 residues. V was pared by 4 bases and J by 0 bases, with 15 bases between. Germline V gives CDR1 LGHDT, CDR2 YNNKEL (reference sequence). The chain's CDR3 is CASSLTPGPSNTGELFF. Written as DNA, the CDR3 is TGTGCCAGCAGCCTTACACCGGGCCCTTCGAACACCGGGGAGCTGTTTTTT.

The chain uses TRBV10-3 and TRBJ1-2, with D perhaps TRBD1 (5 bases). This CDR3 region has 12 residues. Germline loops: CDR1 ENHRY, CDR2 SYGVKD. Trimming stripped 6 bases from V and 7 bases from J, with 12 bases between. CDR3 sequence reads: CAISPQGIGYTF. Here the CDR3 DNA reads TGTGCCATCAGCCCCCAGGGTATTGGCTACACCTTC.

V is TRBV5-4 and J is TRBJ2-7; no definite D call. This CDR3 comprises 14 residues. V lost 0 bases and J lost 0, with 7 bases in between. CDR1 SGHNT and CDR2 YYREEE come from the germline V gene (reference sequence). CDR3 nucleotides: TGTGCCAGCAGCTTGGTTGATACCTCCTACGAGCAGTACTTC. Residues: CASSLVDTSYEQYF.

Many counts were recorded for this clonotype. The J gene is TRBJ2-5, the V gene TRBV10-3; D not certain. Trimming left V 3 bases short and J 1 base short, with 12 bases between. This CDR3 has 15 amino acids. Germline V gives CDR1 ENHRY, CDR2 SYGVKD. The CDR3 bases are TGTGCCATCAGTGACCCTAGAGGCCCCCAAGAGACCCAGTACTTC. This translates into CAISDPRGPQETQYF.

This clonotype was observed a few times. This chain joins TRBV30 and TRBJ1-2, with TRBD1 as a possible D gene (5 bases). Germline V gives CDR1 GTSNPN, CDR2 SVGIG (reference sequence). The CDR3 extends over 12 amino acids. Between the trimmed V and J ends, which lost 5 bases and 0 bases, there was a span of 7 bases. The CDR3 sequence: CAWDSSNYGYTF. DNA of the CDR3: TGTGCCTGGGACAGCTCTAACTATGGCTACACCTTC.

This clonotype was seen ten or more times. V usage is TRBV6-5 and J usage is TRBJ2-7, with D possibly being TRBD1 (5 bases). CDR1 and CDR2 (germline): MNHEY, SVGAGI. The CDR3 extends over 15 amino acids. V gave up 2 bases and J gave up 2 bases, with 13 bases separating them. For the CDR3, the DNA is TGTGCCAGCAGTTACACGGGTCAGGGAACCTACGAGCAGTACTTC. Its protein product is CASSYTGQGTYEQYF.